This record looks at one TCR beta chain sequence and its context. The antigen remains undetermined. CDR1 is SGHAT, CDR2 FQNNGV, per germline. V lost 5 bases to trimming and J lost 2 bases, with 16 bases between them. The CDR3 is 16 amino acids. The data are from a study of prognosis after radiotherapy for stage I lung cancer. Turning to the study itself: The study included roughly 13 patients with newly diagnosed primary stage I lung tumors and several with oligometastatic NSCLC after surgical resection of the primary tumor. No patients got concurrent therapy with stereotactic body radiotherapy. The tumors were adenocarcinoma in twelve patients (squamous cell carcinoma in several). Study-wide results and caveats: Reportedly, patients with and without metastases differed in TRBV and TRBJ gene usage.

TCR beta CDR3 was amplified from genomic DNA by two-round multiplex PCR. For every TRBV and TRBJ gene, a specific primer was used in first-round PCR. TCRdb processed the multiplex PCR reads anew with MiXCR; each CDR3 protein has one entry. The table shows over 14,000 distinct CDR3 sequences, with approximately 30% occurring only once. The receptor was derived from a donor older than 45 with non-small cell lung cancer. V usage is TRBV11-2 and J usage is TRBJ1-5; possible D gene TRBD1, 5 bases. Sequencing was performed on PBMCs, taken before or after stereotactic body radiation therapy (not recorded which). CDR3 DNA sequence: TGTGCCAGCAGCGGGAGGGGCGGGGGTGGCAATCAGCCCCAGCATTTT. Amino acid sequence: CASSGRGGGGNQPQHF.